This TCR beta chain was captured by sequencing in a study of T cell repertoires in cytomegalovirus infection. About the study: Use of recently identified HLA-C-restricted and well-studied HLA-B-restricted CMV epitopes was part of the study. Public TCR beta signatures marked donors with CMV infection and the matching HLA.

To note about this clonotype: Its target is unknown.

Via MiXCR, TCRdb re-called the reads, giving one row per CDR3 protein. The sample carries approximately 100,000 distinct CDR3 sequences, under 45% recorded once. Study-wide results and limits: Summed frequency of shared TCR beta families picked out CMV carriers who also had the relevant HLA. Dominating the ex vivo response were TCR beta clonotypes that were CMV-specific and HLA-C-restricted.

This TCR was sampled from a human donor in good health (CMV status not recorded). Some clones in this sample may be carry-over from other donors' samples. Sequenced material: CD8+ T cells from cultured PBMCs, taken from culture after CMV antigen stimulation.

CDR3 in DNA: TGCAGTGCTAGAGGTTACCCGTACGAGCAGTACTTC. Translating it yields CSARGYPYEQYF. V gene TRBV20-1 combines with J gene TRBJ2-7; no definite D call. The length of the CDR3 is 12 residues. Germline-derived CDR1 and CDR2 are DFQATT and SNEGSKA (reference sequence). V was shortened by 1 base and J by 4 bases, with 8 bases between the two germline ends.